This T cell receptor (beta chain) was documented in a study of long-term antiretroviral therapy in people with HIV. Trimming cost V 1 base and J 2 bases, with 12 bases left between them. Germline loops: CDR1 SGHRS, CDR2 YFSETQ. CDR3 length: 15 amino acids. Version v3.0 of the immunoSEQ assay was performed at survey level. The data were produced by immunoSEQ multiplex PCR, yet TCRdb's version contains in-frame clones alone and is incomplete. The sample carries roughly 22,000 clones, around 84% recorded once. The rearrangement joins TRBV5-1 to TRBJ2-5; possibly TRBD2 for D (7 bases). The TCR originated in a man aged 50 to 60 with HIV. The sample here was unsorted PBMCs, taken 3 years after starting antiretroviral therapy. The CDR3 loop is CASSLRGGQQETQYF. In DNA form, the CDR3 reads TGCGCCAGCAGCTTGAGGGGGGGGCAGCAAGAGACCCAGTACTTC.